A selection of T cell receptor beta chains follows, all from one sample in a study of esophageal squamous cell carcinoma under preoperative chemotherapy. A single record per CDR3 protein comes from TCRdb applying MiXCR to the PCR reads. The sample gives roughly 16,000 distinct CDR3 sequences, under 55% of which show up once; approximately 29% is in the top ten. Sampling was done from a patient given preoperative chemotherapy. These receptors were taken from a human donor with esophageal squamous cell carcinoma. The donor label of this sample is uncertain. Both conserved end residues are part of each CDR3. D genes are given only for firm matches. Some rows mark clone size as missing; the rest say once, few, many or name a class of expanded clone.

J: TRBJ2-4; V: TRBV7-2; size: -; D: -; CDR3: CASSLGPRPKNTQYF; DNA: TGTGCCAGCAGCTTGGGGCCGCGTCCCAAAAACACTCAGTACTTC
J: TRBJ2-3; V: TRBV7-2; size: few; D: -; CDR3: CASSTPTSTDTQYF; DNA: TGTGCCAGCAGCACACCAACTAGCACAGATACGCAGTATTTT
J: TRBJ2-7; V: TRBV7-3; size: few; D: -; CDR3: CASSLNFYQEQYF; DNA: TGTGCCAGCAGCTTAAATTTCTATCAAGAGCAGTACTTC
J: TRBJ1-6; V: TRBV7-2; size: -; D: TRBD1; CDR3: CASSSGTGHHSPLHF; DNA: TGTGCCAGCAGCTCAGGGACAGGGCACCATTCACCCCTCCACTTT
J: TRBJ2-5; V: TRBV7-3; size: -; D: TRBD1; CDR3: CASSSLTGTVETQYF; DNA: TGTGCCAGCAGCTCCCTGACAGGGACGGTCGAGACCCAGTACTTC
J: TRBJ2-2; V: TRBV6-5; size: -; D: -; CDR3: CASSYGQVNTGKLFF; DNA: TGTGCCAGCAGTTATGGGCAGGTGAACACAGGTAAGCTGTTTTTT
J: TRBJ1-2; V: TRBV7-2; size: -; D: -; CDR3: CASSLGSRRQYGYTF; DNA: TGTGCCAGCAGCTTAGGAAGTAGGAGACAGTATGGCTACACCTTC
J: TRBJ2-3; V: TRBV7-2; size: medium-sized; D: -; CDR3: CASSLGQGASGRARGYF; DNA: TGTGCCAGCAGCTTGGGACAGGGGGCTAGCGGGAGGGCCCGCGGGTATTTT
J: TRBJ2-3; V: TRBV27; size: -; D: TRBD2; CDR3: CASSSTRLAGHNTDIQYF; DNA: TGTGCCAGCAGTTCGACCCGACTAGCGGGACATAACACAGATATTCAGTATTTT
J: TRBJ2-5; V: TRBV7-8; size: many; D: -; CDR3: CASSLGVWGETQYF; DNA: TGTGCCAGCAGCTTGGGGGTTTGGGGAGAGACCCAGTACTTC
J: TRBJ2-1; V: TRBV7-9; size: -; D: -; CDR3: CASSLRGYNEQFF; DNA: TGTGCCAGCAGCTTACGAGGCTACAATGAGCAGTTCTTC
J: TRBJ1-2; V: TRBV6-5; size: many; D: -; CDR3: CASSYYRVDGYTF; DNA: TGTGCCAGCAGTTACTACAGGGTGGATGGCTACACCTTC
J: TRBJ2-5; V: TRBV11-1; size: -; D: -; CDR3: CASSLLSAGQTSQFF; DNA: TGTGCCAGCAGCTTATTGTCGGCCGGGCAAACGTCCCAATTCTTC
J: TRBJ2-5; V: TRBV7-3; size: -; D: -; CDR3: CASSPHGGERAQYF; DNA: TGTGCCAGCAGCCCCCATGGAGGGGAGAGGGCCCAGTACTTC
J: TRBJ2-1; V: TRBV19; size: -; D: TRBD2; CDR3: CASRPKTSLQETQFF; DNA: TGTGCCAGTAGACCCAAGACTAGCCTACAAGAGACCCAGTTCTTC
J: TRBJ2-6; V: TRBV12-3/TRBV12-4; size: many; D: -; CDR3: CASSWRLSGANVLTF; DNA: TGTGCCAGCAGTTGGCGGCTCTCTGGGGCCAACGTCCTGACTTTC
J: TRBJ2-4; V: TRBV7-2; size: many; D: TRBD1; CDR3: CASSRGHRGNGDIQYF; DNA: TGTGCCAGCAGCCGAGGGCACAGGGGAAATGGAGACATTCAGTACTTC
J: TRBJ2-1; V: TRBV7-2; size: many; D: -; CDR3: CASSQSYNEQFF; DNA: TGTGCCAGCAGCCAGTCCTACAATGAGCAGTTCTTC
J: TRBJ2-2; V: TRBV11-2; size: few; D: TRBD2; CDR3: CASSSTFRGSNTGELFF; DNA: TGTGCCAGCAGCTCAACCTTTCGCGGGAGTAACACCGGGGAGCTGTTTTTT
J: TRBJ1-1; V: TRBV7-6; size: -; D: -; CDR3: CASSLGNVAGWDTEAFF; DNA: TGTGCCAGCAGCTTAGGAAATGTGGCAGGGTGGGACACTGAAGCTTTCTTT
J: TRBJ2-5; V: TRBV12-3/TRBV12-4; size: -; D: TRBD2; CDR3: CASSLGADGGVDQNTQYF; DNA: TGTGCCAGCAGTTTGGGGGCCGACGGGGGGGTTGACCAAAACACCCAGTACTTC
J: TRBJ2-2; V: TRBV11-3; size: medium-sized; D: -; CDR3: CASSLRSPMAGELFF; DNA: TGTGCCAGCAGCTTAAGATCGCCCATGGCCGGGGAGCTGTTTTTT
J: TRBJ2-7; V: TRBV12-3/TRBV12-4; size: few; D: TRBD2; CDR3: CASSKTSGSYEQYF; DNA: TGTGCCAGCAGTAAGACTAGCGGGAGCTACGAGCAGTACTTC
J: TRBJ2-7; V: TRBV7-8; size: -; D: TRBD2; CDR3: CASSKSSGSSHEQYF; DNA: TGTGCCAGCAGCAAATCTAGCGGGAGTTCTCACGAGCAGTACTTC
J: TRBJ2-2; V: TRBV6-1; size: -; D: TRBD1; CDR3: CASRTGQGGTGTQFF; DNA: TGTGCCAGCAGAACCGGACAGGGGGGCACCGGTACGCAGTTTTTT
J: TRBJ2-4; V: TRBV7-2; size: -; D: -; CDR3: CASSFPTRGSRVVDTQYF; DNA: TGTGCCAGCAGCTTTCCGACTAGGGGCTCTAGAGTCGTAGATACGCAGTACTTC
J: TRBJ2-7; V: TRBV27; size: few; D: -; CDR3: CASSLRATSYEQYF; DNA: TGTGCCAGCAGTTTGAGGGCCACCTCCTACGAGCAGTACTTC
J: TRBJ2-5; V: TRBV7-8; size: many; D: -; CDR3: CASSAPWETQYF; DNA: TGTGCCAGCAGCGCCCCCTGGGAGACCCAGTACTTC
J: TRBJ2-1; V: TRBV6-5; size: medium-sized; D: TRBD2; CDR3: CASRLAGGYNEQFF; DNA: TGTGCCAGCCGTTTAGCGGGAGGGTACAATGAGCAGTTCTTC
J: TRBJ2-1; V: TRBV7-2; size: -; D: TRBD1; CDR3: CASSLNPGQGIDEQFF; DNA: TGTGCCAGCAGCTTAAACCCGGGACAGGGTATCGATGAGCAGTTCTTC
J: TRBJ2-5; V: TRBV7-2; size: -; D: -; CDR3: CASRGGGGQIQDIQYF; DNA: TGTGCCAGCAGGGGGGGCGGGGGCCAGATCCAAGACATCCAGTACTTC
J: TRBJ2-1; V: TRBV11-1; size: -; D: TRBD1; CDR3: CASSLLPGTGHHNEQFF; DNA: TGTGCCAGCAGCTTATTACCCGGGACAGGGCACCACAATGAGCAGTTCTTC
J: TRBJ2-5; V: TRBV24-1; size: few; D: -; CDR3: CATSDSLASPQQTQYF; DNA: TGTGCCACCAGTGATTCCCTAGCATCTCCCCAGCAGACCCAGTACTTC
J: TRBJ2-3; V: TRBV12-3/TRBV12-4; size: -; D: -; CDR3: CASSLYTGATDTQYF; DNA: TGTGCCAGCAGTTTGTATACGGGAGCCACAGATACGCAGTATTTT
J: TRBJ1-3; V: TRBV6-1; size: -; D: -; CDR3: CASGIDYTIYF; DNA: TGTGCCAGCGGGATTGACTACACCATATATTTT
J: TRBJ2-3; V: TRBV7-2; size: few; D: TRBD2; CDR3: CASSLAGGDTQYF; DNA: TGTGCCAGCAGCTTAGCGGGGGGGGATACGCAGTATTTT
J: TRBJ2-7; V: TRBV6-1; size: -; D: -; CDR3: CASSEAPPGTEQYF; DNA: TGTGCCAGCAGTGAAGCCCCCCCGGGAACCGAGCAGTACTTC
J: TRBJ2-2; V: TRBV12-3/TRBV12-4; size: -; D: TRBD1; CDR3: CASSLNLVTGASNTETLFF; DNA: TGTGCCAGCAGTTTAAATCTGGTGACAGGGGCGTCGAACACCGAGACGCTGTTTTTT
J: TRBJ2-3; V: TRBV10-3; size: -; D: -; CDR3: CAIQAGPTDTQYF; DNA: TGTGCCATCCAGGCTGGGCCAACAGATACGCAGTATTTT
J: TRBJ2-5; V: TRBV7-2; size: few; D: -; CDR3: CASSLSALGETQYF; DNA: TGTGCCAGCAGCTTATCGGCCTTGGGAGAGACCCAGTACTTC
J: TRBJ2-5; V: TRBV7-2; size: -; D: TRBD2; CDR3: CAGSGGRAQETQYF; DNA: TGTGCCGGCAGCGGGGGTCGAGCCCAAGAGACCCAGTACTTC
J: TRBJ2-3; V: TRBV12-3/TRBV12-4; size: medium-sized; D: TRBD2; CDR3: CASGTGGRADTQYF; DNA: TGTGCCAGCGGAACGGGCGGGAGGGCCGATACGCAGTATTTT